Detailed here is one T cell receptor (beta chain). The data were taken from a study of T cell repertoires in cytomegalovirus infection. TCRdb analysed the reads with MiXCR anew, one entry per CDR3 protein. The table has some 280,000 distinct CDR3 sequences, roughly 13% seen once; the top ten hold about 10%. Trimming took 4 bases from V and 4 from J, leaving 10 bases between them. CDR1 is WNHNN, CDR2 SYGVQD, per germline (reference sequence). CDR3 size: 13 residues. V usage is TRBV10-1 and J usage is TRBJ1-1; unclear D gene. Sequencing was performed on PBMCs. This sequence was found in a human donor in good health (CMV status not recorded). Some clones in this sample may be carry-over from other donors' samples. CDR3 residues: CASSVKMTTEAFF. CDR3 in DNA: TGCGCCAGCAGTGTAAAGATGACCACTGAAGCTTTCTTT.